This passage covers 19 T cell receptor beta chains from one sample sequenced in a study of regulatory T cells in long-lasting Graves disease. Assembly of TCR beta libraries relied on iRepertoire HTBI primers together with Arm-PCR of CDR3 regions. In TCRdb, the multiplex PCR reads were re-called with MiXCR into one record per CDR3 protein. The data show about 210,000 distinct CDR3 sequences, with around a fifth seen just once and about 12% held by the top ten. Described time point: newly diagnosed GD, antithyroid drugs for less than 3 months. Making the TCR library involved RNA that had been extracted from PBMCs. The sample was also linked to a second study, of T cells in Graves' hyperthyroidism and ophthalmopathy.

The material sequenced was peripheral blood mononuclear cells (PBMCs), taken at new diagnosis, from a patient treated with antithyroid drugs. The receptors originated from a woman aged 30 to 39 with Graves disease.

This clonotype was counted at least ten times. The rearrangement joins TRBV27 to TRBJ2-7; 7 nucleotides line up with TRBD1. The CDR3 contains 15 residues. Germline values: CDR1 MNHEY, CDR2 SMNVEV (reference sequence). J gave up 4 bases and V 5 bases, and 11 bases lay outside the gene matches. CDR3 sequence reads: CASSTPSPTGYEQYF. CDR3 nucleotide sequence: TGTGCCAGCAGTACACCCTCCCCGACAGGGTACGAGCAGTACTTC.

This clonotype has ten or more counts. The chain employs TRBV7-9 and TRBJ1-5; TRBD1 might be the D (6 bases). Germline CDR1 is SEHNR and CDR2 is FQNEAQ (reference sequence). The CDR3 extends over 14 amino acids. The germline V and J ends were trimmed by 5 bases and 5 bases, with 13 bases remaining between them. This CDR3 is CASSKQGRDQPQHF. For the CDR3, the DNA is TGTGCCAGCAGCAAACAGGGAAGGGATCAGCCCCAGCATTTT.

On this clonotype itself: The conserved closing phenylalanine or tryptophan is absent in this CDR3, likely reflecting a read error. The chain combines TRBV20-1 with TRBJ2-7; 11 positions agree with TRBD2. The length of the CDR3 is 16 residues. The germline gives CDR1 DFQATT, CDR2 SNEGSKA (reference sequence). V gave up 6 bases and J gave up 6 bases; unmatched junction bases: 16. CDR3 in DNA: TGCAGTGCCCCGGGGCCGACTAGCGGGACGGCCGGCGAGCAGTACTTA. Its protein product is CSAPGPTSGTAGEQYL.

V usage is TRBV30 and J usage is TRBJ2-4; 10 bases agree with TRBD1. There are 16 residues in the CDR3. The germline V gene has CDR1 GTSNPN and CDR2 SVGIG (reference sequence). V lost 4 bases to trimming and J lost 6 bases; unmatched junction nucleotides: 12. CDR3 in DNA: TGTGCCTGGAAACTGACAGGGGGCTTAGAGGGAAACATTCAGTACTTC. Amino acid sequence: CAWKLTGGLEGNIQYF.

At least ten counts were recorded for this clonotype. The chain has TRBV5-1 and TRBJ2-7; TRBD2 matches 9 bases. The CDR3 contains 16 residues. V trimming: 0 bases; J trimming: 0 bases; junction bases outside the gene matches: 4. Germline values: CDR1 SGHRS, CDR2 YFSETQ. Here the CDR3 reads CASSLGSSGSSYEQYF. In DNA form, the CDR3 reads TGCGCCAGCAGCTTGGGAAGTAGCGGGAGCTCCTACGAGCAGTACTTC. The variable domain in full, with the rest retrieved from reference TRBV5-1 and TRBJ2-7, is KAGVTQTPRYLIKTRGQQVTLSCSPISGHRSVSWYQQTPGQGLQFLFEYFSETQRNKGNFPGRFSGRQFSNSRSEMNVSTLELGDSALYLCASSLGSSGSSYEQYFGPGTRLTVT.

There are many counts of this clonotype. The chain joins TRBV29-1 to TRBJ2-5; perhaps TRBD1 as D (6 bases). Germline-derived CDR1 and CDR2 are SQVTM and ANQGSEA. The CDR3 covers 13 residues. V shed 4 bases and J shed 9 bases, with 18 bases lying between them. CDR3 in amino acids: CSVGGQGLVAQYF. CDR3 in DNA: TGCAGCGTTGGAGGCCAGGGGTTAGTGGCCCAGTACTTC.

This clonotype occurred many times. The J gene is TRBJ2-7, the V gene TRBV3-1; a possible D gene is TRBD2 (7 bases). CDR1 is LGHDT, CDR2 YNNKEL, per germline (reference sequence). The CDR3 is made up of 14 amino acids. The V gene lost 3 bases and the J gene lost 3 bases, with 12 bases spanning the gap. The CDR3 DNA is TGTGCCAGCAGCCAGGGGGGGGCATACTACGAGCAGTACTTC. Amino acid sequence: CASSQGGAYYEQYF.

The chain links TRBV20-1 to TRBJ2-7; D is possibly TRBD2 (5 bases). The ends were cut back, 1 base at V and 7 bases at J, with 17 bases in the middle. This CDR3 spans 14 amino acids. Per the germline V gene, CDR1 is DFQATT and CDR2 is SNEGSKA (reference sequence). CDR3 bases: TGCAGTGCTAGAGTCCGAGACTCCTGGGAGGAGCAGTACTTC. Translating gives CSARVRDSWEEQYF.

At least ten counts were recorded for this clonotype. The chain is built from TRBV28 and TRBJ1-6; no definite D call. CDR3 length: 14 amino acids. Trimming cost V 3 bases and J 5 bases, with 8 bases left between them. Germline lookup yields CDR1 MDHEN and CDR2 SYDVKM. CDR3 bases: TGTGCCAGCAGTTTCCGGGTCAATAATTCACCCCTCCACTTT. Translating it yields CASSFRVNNSPLHF.

This clonotype appeared many times. The chain uses TRBV6-2 or TRBV6-3 and TRBJ2-6, with 10 bases that match TRBD1. This CDR3 has 16 residues. Trimming took 5 bases from V and 2 from J; bases not matched to a gene: 3. In germline, CDR1 is MNHEY, CDR2 SVGEGT. For the CDR3, the DNA is TGTGCCAGCAGTGAGACAGGGGGCCCTGGGGCCAACGTCCTGACTTTC. It translates to CASSETGGPGANVLTF.

The rearrangement joins TRBV28 to TRBJ1-2; weak D call: TRBD1 (5 bases). This CDR3 has 16 amino acids. Trimming took off 2 bases at V and 5 bases at J, with 18 bases between the two ends. The germline gives CDR1 MDHEN, CDR2 SYDVKM. This CDR3 reads CASSLVGQGSWYGYTF. The CDR3 nucleotides are TGTGCCAGCAGTTTAGTGGGGCAGGGTTCTTGGTATGGCTACACCTTC.

This clonotype was recorded many times. This chain links TRBV7-3 with TRBJ2-1; 9 nucleotides align to TRBD2. V shed 1 base and J 3 bases; nucleotides not matched to a gene: 4. CDR1 and CDR2 from the germline V gene are SGHTA and FQGTGA. The CDR3 is 16 residues long. The CDR3 is CASSLRVSGGYNEQFF. In nucleotides, the CDR3 is TGTGCCAGCAGCTTAAGGGTTAGCGGGGGCTACAATGAGCAGTTCTTC.

At least ten counts were recorded for this clonotype. The CDR3 protein is CAAGPHADEQFF. In DNA form, the CDR3 reads TGTGCCGCGGGACCCCACGCGGATGAGCAGTTCTTC. The chain links TRBV30 to TRBJ2-1; D might be TRBD2 (6 bases). CDR1 GTSNPN and CDR2 SVGIG come from the germline V gene (reference sequence). Trimming cost V 8 bases and J 8 bases, with 16 bases left between them. CDR3 length: 12 amino acids.

This clonotype was recorded many times. V usage is TRBV9 and J usage is TRBJ2-1, with TRBD2 identical over 9 bases. Losses at the gene ends were 3 bases for V and 5 bases for J; bases not matched to a gene: 6. Germline lookup yields CDR1 SGDLS and CDR2 YYNGEE. The CDR3 covers 15 residues. The CDR3 region has the DNA TGTGCCAGCAGCGCTACTAGCGGGTTCGACAATGAGCAGTTCTTC. Protein sequence: CASSATSGFDNEQFF.

This clonotype was counted at least ten times. The chain joins TRBV7-8 to TRBJ1-3, with D perhaps TRBD1 (5 bases). CDR3 length: 14 residues. Deletions cut 3 bases from V and 0 bases from J, with 6 bases between. Per the germline V gene, CDR1 is SGHVS and CDR2 is FQNEAQ. The CDR3 protein is CASSFDSSGNTIYF. CDR3 DNA sequence: TGTGCCAGCAGCTTTGACAGCTCTGGAAACACCATATATTTT.

To note about this clonotype: As the CDR3 is not closed by the conserved phenylalanine or tryptophan, this likely results from a read error. This chain connects TRBV7-3 to TRBJ2-5, with D perhaps being TRBD1 or TRBD2 (5 bases each). CDR3 length: 15 residues. Germline V gives CDR1 SGHTA, CDR2 FQGTGA. Between the trimmed V and J ends, which lost 2 bases and 1 base, there was a span of 11 bases. CDR3: CASSLGERGQETQYS. CDR3 coding DNA: TGTGCCAGCAGCTTAGGAGAGAGGGGCCAAGAGACCCAGTACTCC.

This rearrangement joins TRBV29-1 to TRBJ2-1; D not resolved. There are 12 residues in the CDR3. Germline V gene sequence: CDR1 SQVTM, CDR2 ANQGSEA. Trimming removed 3 bases at V and 7 bases at J, with 10 bases between. The CDR3 sequence: CSVDNRENEQFF. The CDR3 DNA follows: TGCAGCGTTGATAACCGTGAAAATGAGCAGTTCTTC.

This clonotype was counted between two and nine times. The chain has TRBV4-1 and TRBJ2-2; 12 nucleotides align to TRBD2. This CDR3 region has 16 residues. Losses at the gene ends were 4 bases for V and 4 bases for J; bases not matched to a gene: 4. Germline assignment: CDR1 MGHRA and CDR2 YSYEKL. This CDR3 reads CASSLTSGGPTGELFF. The CDR3 DNA is TGCGCCAGCAGCCTGACTAGCGGGGGACCCACCGGGGAGCTGTTTTTT.

On this clonotype: With a much larger clone just one base away, this may be a read error. Likely a read error: the CDR3 ends without its conserved phenylalanine or tryptophan. The gene calls are TRBV10-3 and TRBJ1-1; D is uncertain. Deletions cut 1 base from V and 1 base from J, with 4 bases between. The germline V gene has CDR1 ENHRY and CDR2 SYGVKD. The length of the CDR3 is 13 residues. As DNA, the CDR3 is TGTGCCATCAGTGAGTGGGAGAACACTGAAGCTTTCTCT. The encoded protein is CAISEWENTEAFS.